This paragraph covers one TCR beta chain sequence. Its antigen is unknown. The record originates from a study of T-cell memory formation after mild COVID-19. Study-wide points: Shrinking CD4+ clones were chiefly CM and EM; CD8+ ones were chiefly EMRA.

V gave up 4 bases and J gave up 10 bases, with 24 bases separating them. From germline, CDR1 is SGHDT and CDR2 YYEEEE. The CDR3 is 17 residues long. TCRdb fed the 5' RACE reads into MiXCR, producing one record per CDR3 protein. The sample comprises under 550,000 distinct CDR3 sequences, about 20% of which are singletons, and roughly a fifth rests with the top ten. The V gene is TRBV5-6, the J gene TRBJ1-6; D unclear. The TCR comes from a man aged 18 to 29 who had mild COVID-19 (a few samples of this study predate the infection). Cell type and time point are not known. Material for sequencing was PBMCs or a T cell subset sorted from them (not recorded which). CDR3 coding DNA: TGTGCCAGCAGCGCCCCAAAGCAGGAGCGATTGGGATCACCCCTCCACTTT. Protein: CASSAPKQERLGSPLHF.